This T cell receptor (beta chain) was documented in a study of shared clonotypes between healthy human individuals. For the study at large: Those who served as donors were a couple of women and three men between the ages of 18 and 49.

Overall study results and limits: Non-shared clonotypes had lower generation probabilities than those shared by all four donors.

Comment on this clone: The antigen is not known.

The CDR3 contains 13 residues. V was pared by 4 bases and J by 4 bases, with 11 bases between. Germline CDR1 and CDR2: MNHEY and SVGAGI. Data came from immunoSEQ multiplex PCR; TCRdb stores just in-frame clones and leaves some out. This table holds roughly 720,000 clones, 90% found once. Each of the donors was a healthy adult who was HIV-negative and had not had a recent acute infection or vaccination. This chain links TRBV6-5 with TRBJ2-7; D not resolved. Sequencing input: memory CD8+ T cells from PBMCs. Indicated subset: CD45RO+ cells pooled with CCR7-negative TemRA cells. This sequence originates from a man between 18 and 29 years old in good health. Some clones in this sample may be carry-over from other donors' samples. CDR3 DNA: TGTGCCAGCAGTTGGAAGCAGGATTACGAGCAGTACTTC. Its translation is CASSWKQDYEQYF.